This T cell receptor beta chain stems from a study of T cells after yellow fever vaccination. About the study: Fractions of low cell number were prepared using SMART-Seq v4 Ultra Low Input. Study-wide findings and caveats: Booster samples showed a return of most primary-vaccination clones (about 97% CD4, 88% CD8). Contamination by abundant bulk-population clonotypes could be present in FACS-sorted repertoires.

UMIs were added to TCR cDNA along with a universal primer site when it was made by 5'RACE template switching. TCRdb ran MiXCR on the 5' RACE reads and lists one entry per CDR3 protein. Among about 580,000 distinct CDR3 sequences, 17% were seen once, and the ten largest hold approximately 15%. This clonotype was counted at least ten times. Antigen: not known. The junction shows a germline mismatch at one end, possibly a read error. The sample here was PBMCs, taken 4 to 6 days after the first yellow fever vaccination. The origin of this receptor is a man younger than 30 who received the YFV17D yellow fever vaccine.

DNA of the CDR3: TGTGCCAGCAGCTCCTTCGGCGCAGGGAACGCCGGGGAGCTGTTTTTT. It translates to CASSSFGAGNAGELFF. The chain uses TRBV7-2 and TRBJ2-2; tentative D call: TRBD1 (5 bases). The CDR3 is 16 residues long. CDR1 is SGHTA and CDR2 is FQGNSA in the germline V gene.